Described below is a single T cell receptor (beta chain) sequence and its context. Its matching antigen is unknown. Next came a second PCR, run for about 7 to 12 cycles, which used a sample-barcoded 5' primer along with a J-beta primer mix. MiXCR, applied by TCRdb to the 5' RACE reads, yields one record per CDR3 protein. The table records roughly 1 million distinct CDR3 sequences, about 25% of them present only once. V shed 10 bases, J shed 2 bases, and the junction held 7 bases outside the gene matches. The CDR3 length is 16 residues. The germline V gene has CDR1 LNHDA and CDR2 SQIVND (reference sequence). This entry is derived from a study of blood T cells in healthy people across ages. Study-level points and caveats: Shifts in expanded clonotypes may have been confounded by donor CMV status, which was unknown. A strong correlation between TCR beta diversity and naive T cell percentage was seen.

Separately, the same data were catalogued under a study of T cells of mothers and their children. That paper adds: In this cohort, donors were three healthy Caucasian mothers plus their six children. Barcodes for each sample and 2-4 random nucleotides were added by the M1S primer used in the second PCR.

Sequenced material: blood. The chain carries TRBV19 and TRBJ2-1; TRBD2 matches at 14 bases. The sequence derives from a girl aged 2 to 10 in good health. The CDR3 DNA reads TGTGCCATTGGACTAGCGGGAGGTTCCGCCTACAATGAGCAGTTCTTC. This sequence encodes CAIGLAGGSAYNEQFF.